The 6 T cell receptor beta chains below all came from one sample that was sequenced in a study of blood T cell repertoires in COVID-19. Some clones are missing from TCRdb's copy, which holds only in-frame ones; the method was immunoSEQ multiplex PCR. The table lists around 300,000 clones, roughly 90% of them singletons. Sequencing used PBMCs or T cells enriched from blood (not recorded which). These receptors were collected from a woman aged 25 to 39 who had recovered from COVID-19.

This rearrangement joins TRBV19 to TRBJ2-1; 16 nucleotides line up with TRBD2. Germline lookup yields CDR1 LNHDA and CDR2 SQIVND (reference sequence). The CDR3 runs 17 residues. After removal of 4 bases from V and 5 bases from J, the junction contained 5 bases not matched to a gene. Written as DNA, the CDR3 is TGTGCCAGTAGTACCGGGACTAGCGGGAGGGCCGACAATGAGCAGTTCTTC. This gives the protein CASSTGTSGRADNEQFF.

The rearrangement uses TRBV7-2 and TRBJ2-3; 7 nucleotides align to TRBD2. With V trimmed by 4 bases and J by 1 base, 8 bases remained unmatched. Looked up from germline, CDR1 is SGHTA and CDR2 is FQGNSA. The CDR3 length is 16 residues. CDR3 coding DNA: TGTGCCAGCAGCTCACTAGCGTACCCGCGCACAGATACGCAGTATTTT. Its translation: CASSSLAYPRTDTQYF.

This chain links TRBV13 with TRBJ2-1; 8 bases are a match to TRBD2. CDR1 and CDR2 (germline): PRHDT, FYEKMQ (reference sequence). The CDR3 is made up of 15 amino acids. The V segment lost 7 bases and the J segment 8 bases; nucleotides outside the gene matches: 13. Written as DNA, the CDR3 is TGTGCCAGCAAATCCGGGACTAGTTGGAGAGATGAGCAGTTCTTC. This encodes CASKSGTSWRDEQFF.

This rearrangement joins TRBV18 to TRBJ1-3; no firm D call. V gave up 3 bases and J gave up 0 bases, with 15 bases separating them. The CDR3 is made up of 17 amino acids. The V gene's germline CDR1 is KGHSH and CDR2 LQKENI. DNA for the CDR3: TGTGCCAGCTCACCGGATGACATTAGATACTCTGGAAACACCATATATTTT. It translates to CASSPDDIRYSGNTIYF.

The chain joins TRBV10-3 to TRBJ1-6, with D maybe TRBD1 (5 bases). Germline V CDR1 and CDR2: ENHRY, SYGVKD. The CDR3 is made up of 15 amino acids. The V end was cut by 6 bases, the J end by 4 bases, with 13 bases between. CDR3 coding DNA: TGTGCCATCAGAACAGGACTAGGGTATAATTCACCCCTCCACTTT. Translating it yields CAIRTGLGYNSPLHF.

Only a few counts were recorded for this clone. The gene calls are TRBV19 and TRBJ1-1, with TRBD1 matching 10 bases. V gave up 9 bases and J gave up 1 base; unmatched junction bases: 11. The CDR3 is made up of 16 amino acids. CDR1 and CDR2 (germline): LNHDA, SQIVND (reference sequence). The CDR3, as DNA: TGTGCCAGCAGACAGGGGGCGTCCCCCCAGAACACTGAAGCTTTCTTT. As protein: CASRQGASPQNTEAFF.